The entry below describes one T cell receptor (beta chain). The data derive from a study of cytomegalovirus exposure and HLA in healthy donors. 13 Jbeta primers and 60 Vbeta primers were used for the PCR. Clones were sequenced by immunoSEQ multiplex PCR, and TCRdb holds only the in-frame ones, with some missing. The sample has 65,000 or so clones, 60% to 80% seen once. This clonotype originated in a girl under 18 in good health and CMV-seropositive. The specimen sequenced was PBMCs.

CDR3 loop: CASSGWSGGFYGYTF. CDR3 in DNA: TGTGCCAGCAGTGGGTGGTCGGGGGGCTTTTATGGCTACACCTTC. This rearrangement joins TRBV6-5 to TRBJ1-2; D is possibly TRBD1 (6 bases). The CDR3 runs to 15 residues. V was shortened by 5 bases and J by 5 bases, with 18 bases between the two germline ends. CDR1 is MNHEY, CDR2 SVGAGI, per germline.